This T cell receptor (beta chain) is from a study of cytomegalovirus exposure and HLA in healthy donors. There are 14 residues in the CDR3. The V gene lost 0 bases and the J gene lost 9 bases, with 14 bases spanning the gap. Germline V gene data show CDR1 as SGHTA and CDR2 as FQGNSA. This clone was seen only a few times. What it binds is not known. Findings and caveats of the study: Later examination showed HLA-associated TCR beta chains had greater clonal expansion than equally common others. Analysis performed later found roughly 17,000 TCR beta sequences associated with HLA alleles at 0.05 false discovery rate.

It was with 60 Vbeta and 13 Jbeta primers that the PCR ran. Sequenced by immunoSEQ multiplex PCR; TCRdb stores in-frame clones only, minus some. Counted here are around 68,000 clones, less than 75% occurring once; the ten biggest clones make up 11%. The sample comprised PBMCs. The chain uses TRBV7-2 and TRBJ2-5; D is unresolved. The TCR was taken from a woman aged 25 to 39 in good health and CMV-seronegative. The CDR3 region is CASSLAVAREAQYF. DNA of the CDR3: TGTGCCAGCAGCTTAGCGGTGGCACGTGAAGCCCAGTACTTC. Full variable domain (remainder filled in from reference TRBV7-2 and TRBJ2-5): GAGVSQSPSNKVTEKGKDVELRCDPISGHTALYWYRQSLGQGLEFLIYFQGNSAPDKSGLPSDRFSAERTGGSVSTLTIQRTQQEDSAVYLCASSLAVAREAQYFGPGTRLLVL.